These T cell receptor beta chains were read from a single sample in a study of cytotoxic CD8 clonotypes in ibrutinib-treated CLL. Data came from immunoSEQ multiplex PCR; TCRdb stores just in-frame clones and leaves some out. The sample has approximately 140,000 clones; roughly 80% are singletons. The sample in question was PBMCs, obtained after 12 months of ibrutinib treatment. Receptors originate from a human donor with chronic lymphocytic leukemia. CDR3s include the opening cysteine and the closing phenylalanine or tryptophan. A D gene is named only where the DNA matches it firmly. Size is stated for part of the rows, as once, few or many counts, or as a class when the clone is expanded.

D: NA
size: NA
J: TRBJ1-5
V: TRBV4-1
CDR3: CASSAQGGGYSNQPQHF
DNA: TGCGCCAGCAGCGCGCAGGGCGGGGGGTATAGCAATCAGCCCCAGCATTTT

D: NA
size: NA
J: TRBJ1-6
V: TRBV25-1
CDR3: CASNFINSPLHF
DNA: TGTGCCAGCAATTTCATTAATTCACCCCTCCACTTT

D: TRBD1
size: NA
J: TRBJ2-2
V: TRBV19
CDR3: CASSWGQGNTGELFF
DNA: TGTGCCAGTAGTTGGGGACAGGGGAACACCGGGGAGCTGTTTTTT

D: NA
size: NA
J: TRBJ1-2
V: TRBV6-5
CDR3: CASSTVLGYGYTF
DNA: TGTGCCAGCAGCACAGTGTTAGGCTATGGCTACACCTTC

D: NA
size: NA
J: TRBJ2-7
V: TRBV4-2
CDR3: CASSQELIGSYEQYF
DNA: TGTGCCAGCAGCCAAGAGCTAATAGGCTCCTACGAGCAGTACTTC

D: NA
size: NA
J: TRBJ1-1
V: TRBV2
CDR3: CASSEHTGLTEAFF
DNA: TGTGCCAGCAGTGAGCATACGGGCCTGACTGAAGCTTTCTTT

D: NA
size: once
J: TRBJ2-5
V: TRBV30
CDR3: CAWRDHSRGQETQYF
DNA: TGTGCCTGGAGGGATCATAGTAGGGGACAAGAGACCCAGTACTTC

D: NA
size: NA
J: TRBJ1-5
V: TRBV19
CDR3: CASSIENSNQPQHF
DNA: TGTGCCAGTAGTATAGAAAATAGCAATCAGCCCCAGCATTTT

D: NA
size: NA
J: TRBJ1-2
V: TRBV27
CDR3: CASSLTGGSYGYTF
DNA: TGTGCCAGCAGTTTAACCGGGGGCTCCTATGGCTACACCTTC

D: TRBD1
size: NA
J: TRBJ2-7
V: TRBV6-5
CDR3: CASRSPGQGNEQYF
DNA: TGTGCCAGCAGATCCCCGGGACAGGGGAACGAGCAGTACTTC

D: NA
size: few
J: TRBJ2-1
V: TRBV27
CDR3: CASSIADEQFF
DNA: TGTGCCAGCAGTATAGCGGACGAGCAGTTCTTC

D: TRBD2
size: NA
J: TRBJ2-7
V: TRBV27
CDR3: CASSLSTGTSDGQYF
DNA: TGTGCCAGCAGTTTATCGACCGGGACTAGCGATGGGCAGTACTTC

D: TRBD2
size: NA
J: TRBJ2-1
V: TRBV6-5
CDR3: CASSLGLAGGSRFF
DNA: TGTGCCAGCAGTTTAGGACTAGCGGGGGGGAGCAGGTTCTTC

D: NA
size: NA
J: TRBJ2-7
V: TRBV20-1
CDR3: CSARAAYEQYF
DNA: TGCAGTGCTCGGGCAGCCTACGAGCAGTACTTC

D: NA
size: NA
J: TRBJ1-2
V: TRBV7-2
CDR3: CASSLARGLGYTF
DNA: TGTGCCAGCAGCTTAGCCAGGGGACTTGGCTACACCTTC

D: NA
size: NA
J: TRBJ1-1
V: TRBV7-9
CDR3: CASSFGPGSEAFF
DNA: TGTGCCAGCAGCTTTGGTCCGGGCAGTGAAGCTTTCTTT

D: NA
size: NA
J: TRBJ1-1
V: TRBV7-8
CDR3: CASSQSRGWGRTEAFF
DNA: TGTGCCAGCAGCCAAAGCCGCGGGTGGGGGAGGACTGAAGCTTTCTTT

D: TRBD2
size: once
J: TRBJ2-1
V: TRBV11-2
CDR3: CASSPLAGGLFNEQFF
DNA: TGTGCCAGCAGCCCCCTAGCGGGAGGGCTGTTTAATGAGCAGTTCTTC

D: NA
size: NA
J: TRBJ1-1
V: TRBV5-6
CDR3: CASSDRRVMLAFF
DNA: TGTGCCAGCAGCGACCGCAGGGTAATGTTGGCTTTCTTT

D: TRBD1
size: NA
J: TRBJ1-6
V: TRBV6-4
CDR3: CASRRQGESYNSPLHF
DNA: TGTGCCAGCAGACGACAGGGGGAATCCTATAATTCACCCCTCCACTTT

D: NA
size: NA
J: TRBJ2-7
V: TRBV6-5
CDR3: CASSYGRNSYEQYF
DNA: TGTGCCAGCAGTTACGGCCGGAATTCCTACGAGCAGTACTTC

D: TRBD1
size: NA
J: TRBJ2-7
V: TRBV29-1
CDR3: CSVEEDRGLSEQYF
DNA: TGCAGCGTTGAAGAGGACAGGGGGTTGAGTGAGCAGTACTTC

D: TRBD2
size: once
J: TRBJ2-1
V: TRBV7-8
CDR3: CASSRGVDNEQFF
DNA: TGTGCCAGCAGCCGGGGGGTCGACAATGAGCAGTTCTTC

D: NA
size: NA
J: TRBJ1-5
V: TRBV6-6
CDR3: CASTGDSNQPQHF
DNA: TGTGCCAGCACTGGGGATAGCAATCAGCCCCAGCATTTT

D: NA
size: NA
J: TRBJ2-3
V: TRBV10-3
CDR3: CAVRVRTGTDTQYF
DNA: TGTGCCGTCAGGGTTAGGACAGGCACAGATACGCAGTATTTT

D: NA
size: NA
J: TRBJ2-2
V: TRBV6-1
CDR3: CASSEPANTGELFF
DNA: TGTGCCAGCAGTGAACCGGCGAACACCGGGGAGCTGTTTTTT

D: TRBD1
size: NA
J: TRBJ2-7
V: TRBV30
CDR3: CAWSFGQGALNEQYF
DNA: TGTGCCTGGAGCTTCGGACAGGGGGCTTTGAACGAGCAGTACTTC

D: NA
size: NA
J: TRBJ2-7
V: TRBV6-5
CDR3: CASSYGPATYEQYF
DNA: TGTGCCAGCAGTTATGGGCCAGCTACCTACGAGCAGTACTTC